One sample yielded the 10 T cell receptor beta chains listed below, sequenced in a study of cytomegalovirus exposure and HLA in healthy donors. Vbeta (60) and Jbeta (13) primers were used in the PCR. Using immunoSEQ multiplex PCR, the repertoire was profiled, and TCRdb retains in-frame clones only, with some absent. The top ten clones hold over 2% of a sample with around 130,000 clones, over 70% of them seen once. Material for sequencing was PBMCs. Every receptor here comes from a woman in her 40s in good health and CMV-seropositive.

This clone came up a few times. The J gene is TRBJ1-3, the V gene TRBV5-1, with D unresolved. The CDR3 length is 15 residues. The germline V and J ends were trimmed by 3 bases and 0 bases, with 10 bases remaining between them. Germline CDR1 SGHRS, CDR2 YFSETQ. CDR3 residues: CASSSSGSSGNTIYF. The CDR3 DNA sequence: TGCGCCAGCAGCTCATCCGGGTCCTCTGGAAACACCATATATTTT.

A note on this clone: Germline and junction disagree at one end, which may indicate a read error. Written as DNA, the CDR3 is TGTGCTAGCAGAAAAATGGGAGGGCCTTTGGAGACCCAGTACTTC. This translates into CASRKMGGPLETQYF. The chain has TRBV7-7 and TRBJ2-5; 7 bases align to TRBD2. The germline V gene has CDR1 SSHAT and CDR2 FNYEAQ (reference sequence). This CDR3 is 15 amino acids long. Filled out from reference TRBV7-7 and TRBJ2-5, the complete variable domain reads GAGVSQSPRYKVTKRGQDVTLRCDPISSHATLYWYQQALGQGPEFLTYFNYEAQPDKSGLPSDRFSAERPEGSISTLTIQRTEQRDSAMYRCASRKMGGPLETQYFGPGTRLLVL.

V gene TRBV5-5 combines with J gene TRBJ1-2, with 8 bases that match TRBD1. The CDR3 has 18 amino acids. Trimming removed 2 bases from V and 8 bases from J; junction bases left unmatched: 20. Germline-derived CDR1 and CDR2 are SGHKS and YYEKEE (reference sequence). The DNA of the CDR3 is TGTGCCAGCAGCTTCTCTGGGGGCGACAGGGGAGGTGTTCGGGGCTACACCTTC. This translates into CASSFSGGDRGGVRGYTF.

The CDR3 region has the DNA TGTGCCAGCAGCAAAACCGGGACTAGTGGGTCCTACAATGAGCAGTTCTTC. Amino acids: CASSKTGTSGSYNEQFF. The rearrangement links TRBV9 to TRBJ2-1, with 8 bases lining up with TRBD2. V gave up 4 bases and J gave up 1 base; unmatched junction bases: 10. The germline V gene has CDR1 SGDLS and CDR2 YYNGEE. CDR3 size: 17 residues.

This rearrangement joins TRBV9 to TRBJ2-5; no clear D. The DNA end lines up better with TRBJ2-7; the J call may be wrong. Looked up from germline, CDR1 is SGDLS and CDR2 is YYNGEE. The CDR3 length is 15 residues. DNA for the CDR3: TGTGCCAGCAGCCCCTTAGCCGCGAGCTCCTACGAGCAGTACTTC. Its translation: CASSPLAASSYEQYF.

The chain recombines TRBV4-3 with TRBJ2-3, with D perhaps TRBD2 (5 bases). CDR3 length equals 16 residues. V was pared by 0 bases and J by 0 bases, with 10 bases between. Germline V CDR1 and CDR2: LGHNA, YSLEER. The CDR3 reads CASSQDSWTSTDTQYF. In nucleotides, the CDR3 is TGCGCCAGCAGCCAAGATTCGTGGACTAGCACAGATACGCAGTATTTT.

The chain joins TRBV9 to TRBJ2-1, with 10 bases matching TRBD1. The CDR3 spans 15 residues. CDR1 and CDR2 (germline): SGDLS, YYNGEE. The V segment lost 1 base and the J segment 5 bases; nucleotides outside the gene matches: 3. The CDR3 DNA follows: TGTGCCAGCAGCGTATCCGGGACAGGGGACAATGAGCAGTTCTTC. Protein product: CASSVSGTGDNEQFF.

Only one count was recorded for this clone. The chain is built from TRBV29-1 and TRBJ2-3, with 10 positions matching TRBD2. CDR1 and CDR2 from the germline V gene are SQVTM and ANQGSEA. Trimming at V came to 6 bases and at J to 9 bases, leaving 6 bases not matched to a gene. CDR3 length equals 12 residues. CDR3 coding DNA: TGCAGCGTCGGGACTAGCGCCGCGACGCAGTATTTT. The encoded protein is CSVGTSAATQYF.

V and J are TRBV7-5 and TRBJ2-2; TRBD2, as called in the table, went unchecked against the DNA. TRBV7-5 is recorded as a pseudogene. The CDR3 is made up of 15 amino acids. Here the CDR3 reads CVRSLSGANTGELFF. CDR3 nucleotide sequence: TGTGTCAGAAGCTTAAGCGGGGCGAACACCGGGGAGCTGTTTTTT.

This clone was seen at least ten times. V is TRBV11-3 and J is TRBJ2-2; maybe TRBD2 (6 bases). Per the germline V gene, CDR1 is SGHNT and CDR2 is YENEEA. The ends were cut back, 2 bases at V and 4 bases at J, with 11 bases in the middle. This CDR3 region has 15 residues. The DNA of the CDR3 is TGTGCCAGCAGCTTACGGGGGATGATCACCGGGGAGCTGTTTTTT. This codes for CASSLRGMITGELFF. Full variable domain (outside the CDR3, taken from reference TRBV11-3 and TRBJ2-2): EAGVVQSPRYKIIEKKQPVAFWCNPISGHNTLYWYLQNLGQGPELLIRYENEEAVDDSQLPKDRFSAERLKGVDSTLKIQPAELGDSAVYLCASSLRGMITGELFFGEGSRLTVL.